Listed here are 2 T cell receptor beta chains from one sample, sequenced in a study of control samples from healthy donors and cancer patients. Assay used: immunoSEQ multiplex PCR; TCRdb lists only in-frame clones, some missing. Of about 120,000 clones in the sample, about 90% were seen once. Sequenced sample: blood. These receptors all stem from a man over 45 in good health.

The rearrangement joins TRBV6-6 to TRBJ1-1, with TRBD1 matching 7 bases. CDR1 MNHNY and CDR2 SVGAGI come from the germline V gene (reference sequence). The V and J ends lost 4 bases and 4 bases, in that order; junction bases with no gene match: 6. The CDR3 extends over 14 amino acids. The CDR3 region has the DNA TGTGCCAGCAGTTTCCAGGGGGAGTTCACTGAAGCTTTCTTT. Translated: CASSFQGEFTEAFF.

The CDR3 sequence: CASSYPQGASNYGYTF. CDR3 DNA sequence: TGTGCCAGTAGTTACCCTCAGGGGGCATCTAACTATGGCTACACCTTC. The chain employs TRBV19 and TRBJ1-2; 8 bases are a match to TRBD1. This CDR3 spans 16 amino acids. V lost 5 bases to trimming and J lost 0 bases; unmatched junction nucleotides: 8. The germline V gene encodes CDR1 LNHDA and CDR2 SQIVND (reference sequence).